These 5 T cell receptor beta chains share one sample of origin, sequenced in a study of shared clonotypes between healthy human individuals. Naive CD8 cells lacked CD45RO and underwent positive selection for CCR7, leaving out terminally differentiated effector memory CD45RA+ cells. Profiled with immunoSEQ multiplex PCR; TCRdb holds only in-frame clones, not every one. Of millions of clones detected, about 92% appear once; the ten largest clones hold about 1.8%. The material sequenced was naive CD8+ T cells from PBMCs. The receptor source for this set is a man younger than 30 in good health. Some clones in this sample may be carry-over from other donors' samples.

The V gene is TRBV19, the J gene TRBJ1-1; 8 nucleotides align to TRBD1. Trimming at V came to 3 bases and at J to 10 bases, leaving 13 bases not matched to a gene. The CDR3 has 15 amino acids. The V gene's germline CDR1 is LNHDA and CDR2 SQIVND (reference sequence). The CDR3: CASSITLETGAGAFF. The CDR3 DNA is TGTGCCAGTAGTATTACTCTTGAGACAGGGGCTGGAGCTTTCTTT.

To note about this clone: Other DNA sequences in this sample translate to the same CDR3. CDR3 coding DNA: TGCGCCAGCAGCTTGGGGACAGCCAGCACAGATACGCAGTATTTT. Translating it yields CASSLGTASTDTQYF. V usage is TRBV5-1 and J usage is TRBJ2-3; maybe TRBD1 (6 bases). Germline V lookup: CDR1 SGHRS, CDR2 YFSETQ. Deletions cut 0 bases from V and 0 bases from J, with 8 bases between. This CDR3 comprises 15 residues.

About this clone itself: Other DNA variants within this sample encode the same CDR3. This sequence joins TRBV7-9 and TRBJ2-7, with 10 nucleotides matching TRBD2. Germline lookup yields CDR1 SEHNR and CDR2 FQNEAQ (reference sequence). The CDR3 length is 16 residues. The V segment lost 1 base and the J segment 0 bases; nucleotides outside the gene matches: 3. CDR3 coding DNA: TGTGCCAGCAGCTTAGGTCTAGCGGGAGTCTCCTACGAGCAGTACTTC. This sequence encodes CASSLGLAGVSYEQYF. The full variable domain, with the rest looked up from reference TRBV7-9 and TRBJ2-7, is DTGVSQNPRHKITKRGQNVTFRCDPISEHNRLYWYRQTLGQGPEFLTYFQNEAQLEKSRLLSDRFSAERPKGSFSTLEIQRTEQGDSAMYLCASSLGLAGVSYEQYFGPGTRLTVT.

CDR3 residues: CASSISSWNEQYF. DNA for the CDR3: TGTGCCAGTAGTATCTCTAGTTGGAACGAGCAGTACTTC. The gene calls are TRBV19 and TRBJ2-7; no definite D call. Germline CDR1 is LNHDA and CDR2 is SQIVND (reference sequence). The CDR3 totals 13 residues. The germline V and J ends were trimmed by 3 bases and 5 bases, with 11 bases remaining between them.

The chain joins TRBV19 to TRBJ1-5; 8 bases are a match to TRBD1. J was trimmed by 1 base and V by 1 base; bases with no gene match: 15. This CDR3 is built from 20 residues. Germline CDR1 reads LNHDA; CDR2 reads SQIVND (reference sequence). The CDR3 here is CASSIGKEDRDPISNQPQHF. The CDR3 DNA reads as TGTGCCAGTAGTATAGGCAAGGAGGACAGGGACCCTATAAGCAATCAGCCCCAGCATTTT.